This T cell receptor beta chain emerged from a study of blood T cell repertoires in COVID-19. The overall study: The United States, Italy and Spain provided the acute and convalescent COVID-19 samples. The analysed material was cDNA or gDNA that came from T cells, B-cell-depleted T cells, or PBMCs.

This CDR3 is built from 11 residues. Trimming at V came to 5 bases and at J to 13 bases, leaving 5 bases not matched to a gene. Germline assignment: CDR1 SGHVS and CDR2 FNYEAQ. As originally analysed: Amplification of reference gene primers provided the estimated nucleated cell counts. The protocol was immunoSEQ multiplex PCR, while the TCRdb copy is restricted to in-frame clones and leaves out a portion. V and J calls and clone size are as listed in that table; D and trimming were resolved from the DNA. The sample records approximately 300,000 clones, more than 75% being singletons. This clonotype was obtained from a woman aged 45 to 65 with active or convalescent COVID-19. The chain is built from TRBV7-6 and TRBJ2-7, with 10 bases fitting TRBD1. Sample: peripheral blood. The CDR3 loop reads CASSLGQGVYF. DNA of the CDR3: TGTGCCAGCAGCCTCGGACAGGGGGTATACTTC.